The sample holds a few counts of the clone carrying this TCR beta chain. Germline V gene lookup returns CDR1 SGHDT and CDR2 YYEEEE. The ends lost 3 bases at V and 1 base at J; junction bases unmatched: 7. The CDR3 is made up of 16 amino acids. Using immunoSEQ multiplex PCR, the repertoire was profiled, and TCRdb retains in-frame clones only, with some absent. Of 150,000 to 200,000 clones in the sample, over 75% are singletons; the top ten hold 0.77%. The entry originates in a study of blood T cell repertoires in COVID-19. Study background: In each case, the material was cDNA or gDNA derived from T cells, B-cell-depleted T cells, or PBMCs.

Those who participated ranged in age from roughly 18 to 89 years and resided in 24 US areas. For recovered donors of Cohort 3, there were two negative PCRs, clearance, or symptom resolution. The chain employs TRBV5-6 and TRBJ2-7; 10 bases line up with TRBD2. The sequenced sample consisted of PBMCs or T cells enriched from blood (not recorded which). The TCR originated in a woman between 18 and 29 years old who had recovered from COVID-19. The CDR3 sequence: CASSSSGSRVSYEQYF. Here the CDR3 DNA reads TGTGCCAGCAGCTCTAGCGGGAGCAGGGTATCCTACGAGCAGTACTTC. The variable domain in full, completed from reference TRBV5-6 and TRBJ2-7, reads DAGVTQSPTHLIKTRGQQVTLRCSPKSGHDTVSWYQQALGQGPQFIFQYYEEEERQRGNFPDRFSGHQFPNYSSELNVNALLLGDSALYLCASSSSGSRVSYEQYFGPGTRLTVT.